The next 25 T cell receptor beta chains were all read from a single sample in a study of CD4 and CD8 cells across lung adenocarcinoma regions. TCRdb re-called the PCR reads through MiXCR, storing one row per CDR3 protein. The data hold 9,500 to 15,000 distinct CDR3 sequences, with around 48% observed a single time. The sample comprised CD8+ T cells from the margin of a lung tumor. These receptors were collected from a female donor with lung adenocarcinoma. The CD4 and CD8 labels of this study may be unreliable.

V and J are TRBV10-3 and TRBJ2-1; D possibly uses TRBD1 or TRBD2 (6 bases each). CDR1 is ENHRY and CDR2 is SYGVKD in the germline V gene. This CDR3 contains 16 residues. V lost 2 bases and J lost 6, with 17 bases in between. CDR3 amino acids: CAISESESEGGNEQFF. CDR3 bases: TGTGCCATCAGTGAGAGCGAATCTGAGGGGGGCAATGAGCAGTTCTTC.

This clonotype is categorized as medium-sized. The rearrangement uses TRBV6-5 and TRBJ2-1, with TRBD2 matching 12 bases. The DNA end lines up better with TRBJ2-7; the J call may be wrong. Germline V gene data show CDR1 as MNHEY and CDR2 as SVGAGI. The CDR3 covers 17 residues. The CDR3 bases are TGTGCCAGCAGTTTCTGGACTAGCGGGGACTCCTACAATGAGCAGTACTTC. Translation: CASSFWTSGDSYNEQYF.

This clonotype showed up just a few times. The rearrangement links TRBV4-1 to TRBJ2-1; D may correspond to TRBD1 or TRBD2 (5 bases each). CDR1 and CDR2 (germline): MGHRA, YSYEKL. Trimming took 0 bases from V and 8 from J, leaving 11 bases between them. CDR3 length: 14 residues. For the CDR3, the DNA is TGCGCCAGCAGCCAAGAACTAGGGGTCCATGAGCAGTTCTTC. Its translation is CASSQELGVHEQFF.

In its sample, this clonotype is medium-sized. The chain couples TRBV4-1 to TRBJ1-1; D is uncertain. V gave up 2 bases and J gave up 4 bases, with 8 bases separating them. Germline CDR1 reads MGHRA; CDR2 reads YSYEKL. The CDR3 runs 13 residues. CDR3 sequence: CASSQTKGTEAFF. The CDR3 nucleotides read TGCGCCAGCAGCCAAACCAAGGGCACTGAAGCTTTCTTT.

The chain joins TRBV4-1 to TRBJ1-6, with no clear D. The germline V and J ends were trimmed by 0 bases and 14 bases, with 26 bases remaining between them. Germline CDR1 and CDR2: MGHRA and YSYEKL. CDR3 length: 18 residues. Here the CDR3 reads CASSQELSGTATIFSLHF. The CDR3 DNA reads TGCGCCAGCAGCCAAGAACTATCGGGCACGGCGACAATTTTCTCCCTCCACTTT.

The table lists this clonotype with many counts. The V call is TRBV7-9, the J call TRBJ1-1; D uncertain. Germline values: CDR1 SEHNR, CDR2 FQNEAQ (reference sequence). V was pared by 3 bases and J by 3 bases, with 11 bases between. The CDR3 contains 14 residues. In DNA form, the CDR3 reads TGTGCCAGCAGCTTTACAGACGGGGACACTGAAGCTTTCTTT. Translation gives CASSFTDGDTEAFF.

This clonotype was observed at least ten times. The chain is built from TRBV6-5 and TRBJ2-5; 8 bases fit TRBD1. Germline V gene lookup returns CDR1 MNHEY and CDR2 SVGAGI. V lost 4 bases to trimming and J lost 5 bases; unmatched junction nucleotides: 3. The CDR3 covers 13 residues. For the CDR3, the DNA is TGTGCCAGCAGTTCGACAGGGGTGGAGACCCAGTACTTC. It encodes CASSSTGVETQYF.

The chain employs TRBV6-4 and TRBJ1-1; no firm D call. The V gene's germline CDR1 is MRHNA and CDR2 SNTAGT. This CDR3 is built from 12 residues. The ends were cut back, 3 bases at V and 8 bases at J, with 10 bases in the middle. The CDR3 sequence: CASSELCTEAFF. The CDR3 nucleotides read TGTGCCAGCAGTGAACTCTGTACAGAAGCTTTCTTT.

The chain joins TRBV6-5 to TRBJ1-2; D ambiguous. This CDR3 contains 13 residues. Trimming cost V 6 bases and J 2 bases, with 10 bases left between them. Germline CDR1 and CDR2: MNHEY and SVGAGI. CDR3 residues: CASRTSRNYGYTF. CDR3 DNA sequence: TGTGCCAGCAGAACGTCAAGGAACTATGGCTACACCTTC.

This chain links TRBV6-5 with TRBJ1-1, with a possible D match to TRBD1 (5 bases). Germline-derived CDR1 and CDR2 are MNHEY and SVGAGI. The CDR3 is 14 amino acids. Trimming removed 6 bases at V and 10 bases at J, with 21 bases between. The CDR3 spells CASSSSGAAWGAFF. The CDR3 nucleotides are TGTGCCAGCAGCTCCTCTGGGGCCGCCTGGGGAGCTTTCTTT.

V usage is TRBV6-1 and J usage is TRBJ2-6, with TRBD1 as a possible D gene (6 bases). The J call may not be correct, given that the DNA end is closer to TRBJ2-7. This CDR3 has 17 residues. The germline V gene encodes CDR1 MNHNS and CDR2 SASEGT. CDR3 loop: CARSRVPGVGFKNMQYF. CDR3 DNA: TGTGCCAGGAGCCGCGTACCAGGGGTGGGATTCAAAAATATGCAGTACTTC.

This clonotype is classed as medium-sized. The chain carries TRBV6-5 and TRBJ2-5; 9 positions agree with TRBD1. CDR1 and CDR2 from the germline V gene are MNHEY and SVGAGI. This CDR3 contains 13 residues. V lost 4 bases, J lost 6 bases, and 3 bases stayed unmatched. The CDR3 DNA is TGTGCCAGCAGTTTACAGGGGGCGAAGACCCAGTACTTC. Encoded protein: CASSLQGAKTQYF.

The chain is built from TRBV12-3 or TRBV12-4 and TRBJ2-4; 8 bases align to TRBD1. The trim removed 6 bases at V and 3 bases at J, leaving 4 bases unmatched. This CDR3 is 14 amino acids long. CDR3 nucleotides: TGTGCCAGCAGACCTACAGGGGGCAAAAACATTCAGTACTTC. Protein: CASRPTGGKNIQYF.

Comments on this clonotype: A junction boundary mismatches the germline segment, possibly from a read error. This chain links TRBV6-5 with TRBJ2-5, with D possibly matching TRBD2 (7 bases). The CDR3 spans 14 residues. Per the germline V gene, CDR1 is MNHEY and CDR2 is SVGAGI. The CDR3 is CASSYSGGGNEQYF. CDR3 coding DNA: TGTGCCAGCAGTTACTCTGGGGGGGGCAATGAGCAGTATTTC.

The chain joins TRBV4-2 to TRBJ2-3; 15 positions match TRBD2. The CDR3 is 20 amino acids. V gave up 4 bases and J gave up 1 base; unmatched junction bases: 12. Germline V gene sequence: CDR1 LGHNA, CDR2 YNFKEQ. CDR3 residues: CASSPTPGLAGGRGTDTQYF. In nucleotides, the CDR3 is TGTGCCAGCAGCCCGACTCCCGGACTAGCGGGGGGGCGGGGCACAGATACGCAGTATTTT.

The chain uses TRBV4-1 and TRBJ2-7; no clear D. Germline lookup yields CDR1 MGHRA and CDR2 YSYEKL. V lost 4 bases and J lost 2, with 9 bases in between. This CDR3 is 13 amino acids long. CDR3 nucleotide sequence: TGCGCCAGCAGCCTCAGGAGACCCTACGAGCAGTACTTC. This codes for CASSLRRPYEQYF.

This chain uses TRBV6-1 with TRBJ2-1, with D unresolved. The CDR3 totals 15 residues. CDR1 and CDR2 from the germline V gene are MNHNS and SASEGT. Between the trimmed V and J ends, which lost 6 bases and 0 bases, there was a span of 12 bases. The CDR3: CASRLTWNSYNEQFF. CDR3 coding DNA: TGTGCCAGCAGACTCACTTGGAACTCCTACAATGAGCAGTTCTTC.

This clonotype was recorded a few times. This chain joins TRBV6-5 and TRBJ2-1; D gene unclear. Gene TRBJ2-7 matches the end of the DNA better, so the J call may be wrong. The CDR3 sequence is 11 residues long. Germline CDR1 and CDR2: MNHEY and SVGAGI. CDR3 sequence reads: CASSYIYEQYF. The CDR3 DNA reads TGTGCCAGCAGCTATATCTACGAGCAGTACTTC.

This chain joins TRBV5-4 and TRBJ2-1; D gene uncertain. The closer fit of TRBJ2-5 to the DNA end suggests the J call may be wrong. Germline V gives CDR1 SGHNT, CDR2 YYREEE (reference sequence). The CDR3 runs to 13 residues. This CDR3 is CASSLLSQETQYF. The CDR3 coding sequence is TGTGCCAGCAGCTTGCTGTCACAAGAGACCCAGTACTTC.

Concerning this clonotype itself: The junction and the germline gene differ at one end; a read error may be behind it. The chain is built from TRBV10-2 and TRBJ2-1, with a weak D call TRBD2 (5 bases). The CDR3 sequence is 14 residues long. Germline values: CDR1 WSHSY, CDR2 SAAADI. The CDR3 nucleotides are TGCGCCAGCAGTGAAAAAGGACTCGTGAATGGGCAGTTCTTC. Translating it yields CASSEKGLVNGQFF.

This clonotype was detected many times. CDR3 in DNA: TGTGCCAGCAGTCAGGACAGGAACAATGAGCAGTTCTTC. Amino acid sequence: CASSQDRNNEQFF. The J gene is TRBJ2-1, the V gene TRBV6-4; 7 bases match TRBD1. J gave up 5 bases and V 5 bases, and 3 bases lay outside the gene matches. The germline CDR1 and CDR2 sequences are MRHNA and SNTAGT. The CDR3 runs to 13 residues.

The rearrangement joins TRBV7-6 to TRBJ1-1; D perhaps matches TRBD1 (5 bases). CDR3 length equals 15 residues. Germline loops: CDR1 SGHVS, CDR2 FNYEAQ. V was clipped by 1 base and J by 5 bases, with 14 bases between them. CDR3 DNA: TGTGCCAGCAGCTTAGTCGGCACAGGCCAGACTGAAGCTTTCTTT. Translated, it gives CASSLVGTGQTEAFF.

This clonotype is medium-sized by share. This sequence joins TRBV10-2 and TRBJ2-2; no clear D gene. The CDR3 loop spans 13 amino acids. The germline gives CDR1 WSHSY, CDR2 SAAADI. V was trimmed by 2 bases and J by 2 bases, leaving 3 bases between them. The chain's CDR3 is CASSEGNTGELFF. Here the CDR3 DNA reads TGCGCCAGCAGTGAGGGAAACACCGGGGAGCTGTTTTTT.

This clonotype occurred many times. The chain couples TRBV6-5 to TRBJ1-5; D is ambiguous. The CDR3 loop spans 13 amino acids. V was cut by 6 bases and J by 2 bases, with 8 bases left in between. The germline gives CDR1 MNHEY, CDR2 SVGAGI. This CDR3 is CASRGNRNQPQHF. The CDR3 DNA reads TGTGCCAGCAGGGGGAATCGCAATCAGCCCCAGCATTTT.

This clonotype was detected only once. V and J are TRBV10-2 and TRBJ2-3; 7 nucleotides line up with TRBD2. V shed 9 bases and J 12 bases; nucleotides not matched to a gene: 21. CDR3 length: 15 residues. CDR1 and CDR2 from the germline V gene are WSHSY and SAAADI. CDR3 amino acids: CARGLVGGSQETQYF. The CDR3 coding sequence is TGCGCCAGGGGGCTTGTAGGCGGGAGCCAAGAGACCCAGTATTTT.